The clone carrying this TCR beta chain was recorded a few times. What it recognizes is unknown. The data were taken from a study of beta chain features in type 1 diabetes. Of the isolated RNA, all was reverse transcribed, and so the sequenced material was expressed TCRB transcripts. Sequencing was performed with immunoSEQ multiplex PCR; in TCRdb, only in-frame clones are kept and a portion is missing. The sample holds under 300,000 clones, around 25% seen once. Via the markers CD45RO/CCR7/CD25/CD127/CD95/CD27, stem cell-like memory, regulatory, central memory and naive CD4+ cells were sorted. General study results and limits: Patients with Type 1 diabetes showed moderately but significantly shorter TCRB CDR3s in all four CD4+ subsets.

With V trimmed by 5 bases and J by 7 bases, 3 bases remained unmatched. Germline V gene lookup returns CDR1 SEHNR and CDR2 FQNEAQ (reference sequence). The CDR3 is 13 amino acids. What was sequenced was naive CD4+ T cells from blood. The TCR was taken from a woman younger than 45 with type 1 diabetes. V gene TRBV7-9 combines with J gene TRBJ1-5; 9 bases line up with TRBD1. CDR3 region: CASSRTGEQPQHF. The DNA of the CDR3 is TGTGCCAGCAGCCGGACAGGGGAACAGCCCCAGCATTTT.